Listed below are T cell receptor beta chains from one sample, sequenced in a study of blood T cell repertoires in COVID-19. Repertoires were generated with immunoSEQ multiplex PCR, while TCRdb's copy carries only in-frame clones and drops some. This sample has around 330,000 clones, with about nine tenths found just once. The sample comprised peripheral blood. Source of these receptors: a woman younger than 45 with COVID-19, enrolled during active disease. The CDR3 runs from the conserved cysteine through the conserved F or W. D genes are given only for firm matches. Clone size is not always given. Where it is, it says once, few, many or a class for expanded clones.

D,J,V,size,DNA,CDR3
NA,TRBJ2-7,TRBV10-3,NA,TGTGCCATCAGTGAGTCGTCTACCGAGCAGTACTTC,CAISESSTEQYF
TRBD1,TRBJ1-2,TRBV28,NA,TGTGCCAGCAGTTCCCCTGGAGGATTGGACAGGGGCGCAGGGGGCTACACCTTC,CASSSPGGLDRGAGGYTF
NA,TRBJ1-5,TRBV20-1,NA,TGCAGTGCCAGTGTTGGGGGGGGAAATCAGCCCCAGCATTTT,CSASVGGGNQPQHF
NA,TRBJ2-4,TRBV7-2,NA,TGTGCCAGCAGCTTAGAGTCTACAGTCAAAAACATTCAGTACTTC,CASSLESTVKNIQYF
NA,TRBJ1-2,TRBV6-5,NA,TGTGCCAGCAGTCCAGCAACCCGGAGGGGCTACACCTTC,CASSPATRRGYTF
TRBD1,TRBJ1-5,TRBV24-1,NA,TGTGCCCCCAGTCGCGGTAAGGACCGTCTCAGGGTTGTGGTGACAGGGGGGCAGCCCCAGCATTTT,CAPSRGKDRLRVVVTGGQPQHF
NA,TRBJ1-3,TRBV9,NA,TGTGCCAGCAGCGTAGGTGAGGGAACGGGAAACACCATATATTTT,CASSVGEGTGNTIYF
NA,TRBJ2-2,TRBV6-5,NA,TGTGCCAGCAGAGGACAGGAGGGGTCCGGGGAGCTGTTTTTT,CASRGQEGSGELFF
NA,TRBJ2-5,TRBV29-1,NA,TGCAGCGTCGGGGGGACAGGACAAGAGACCCAGTACTTC,CSVGGTGQETQYF
NA,TRBJ1-3,TRBV3-1/TRBV3-2,NA,TGTGCCAGCAGCCCCCACCAGGGCAGCTCTGGAAACACCATATATTTT,CASSPHQGSSGNTIYF
TRBD2,TRBJ2-7,TRBV7-8,few,TGTGCCAGCAGCTTAGACCCGGGACTAGCCTACGAGCAGTACTTC,CASSLDPGLAYEQYF
NA,TRBJ1-1,TRBV4-1,few,TGCGCCAGCAGCCAAGATGTGACGGTGACAAGTGAAGCTTTCTTT,CASSQDVTVTSEAFF
NA,TRBJ2-2,TRBV5-1,NA,TGCGCCAGCAGCTTGGGTGGACAGAACACCGGGGAGCTGTTTTTT,CASSLGGQNTGELFF
NA,TRBJ2-7,TRBV11-2,NA,TGTGCCAGCAGCCTAGGGCCCGAGCAGTACTTC,CASSLGPEQYF
NA,TRBJ2-3,TRBV7-2,NA,TGTGCCAGCAGCTTAGGGGCCAAAGGGAGCGGCACAGATACGCAGTATTTT,CASSLGAKGSGTDTQYF
NA,TRBJ2-1,TRBV11-3,once,TGTGCCAGCAGCTTCAGGGAATACAATGAGCAGTTCTTC,CASSFREYNEQFF
NA,TRBJ1-1,TRBV6-5,NA,TGTGCCAGCAGTCAGTGGGGGGTTGGGAGGACAGAAGCTTTCTTT,CASSQWGVGRTEAFF
NA,TRBJ1-2,TRBV7-2,NA,TGTGCCAGCAGGGATGGGGGCAGGTTCTATGGCTACACCTTC,CASRDGGRFYGYTF
NA,TRBJ1-2,TRBV4-1,few,TGCGCCAGCAGCCAAGGATCCCGAACGAGGTATGGCTACACCTTC,CASSQGSRTRYGYTF
NA,TRBJ2-5,TRBV6-6,NA,TGTGCCAGCAGTAAGGACTATTCTGAGACCCAGTACTTC,CASSKDYSETQYF
NA,TRBJ1-1,TRBV10-1,NA,TGCGCCAGCAGCCGGGATTTGGACACTGAAGCTTTCTTT,CASSRDLDTEAFF
NA,TRBJ1-3,TRBV11-2,NA,TGTGCCAGCAGCTTAACTACGCCTGGAAACACCATATATTTT,CASSLTTPGNTIYF
NA,TRBJ2-3,TRBV19,NA,TGTGCCAGTAGTGATATGAGACTGAGCACAGATACGCAGTATTTT,CASSDMRLSTDTQYF
NA,TRBJ1-2,TRBV7-9,NA,TGTGCCAGCAGCTTAGCCAGTAACTATGGCTACACCTTC,CASSLASNYGYTF
TRBD2,TRBJ2-3,TRBV5-1,once,TGCGCCAGCAGCCGTAGACTAGCGGAAGGTTCAGATACGCAGTATTTT,CASSRRLAEGSDTQYF
NA,TRBJ2-7,TRBV6-2/TRBV6-3,NA,TGTGCCAGCAGTTCAGGACAGAGCTACGAGCAGTACTTC,CASSSGQSYEQYF
NA,TRBJ1-5,TRBV6-1,NA,TGTGCCAGCAGTGAAGCGCGGGGGGAGGTCAATCAGCCCCAGCATTTT,CASSEARGEVNQPQHF
NA,TRBJ1-1,TRBV6-2/TRBV6-3,NA,TGTGCCAGCAGTTACTTGGCGAACACTGAAGCTTTCTTT,CASSYLANTEAFF
NA,TRBJ2-1,TRBV7-2,once,TGTGCCAGCAGCCCCAGGGTCCCCACCTACAATGAGCAGTTCTTC,CASSPRVPTYNEQFF
NA,TRBJ1-4,TRBV6-5,NA,TGTGCCAGCAGTTACGCGGCAGGGGACGGGGAAAAACTGTTTTTT,CASSYAAGDGEKLFF
NA,TRBJ2-1,TRBV11-3,NA,TGTGCCAGCAGCTTAGATGGGGGGTTCCCGGATGAGCAGTTCTTC,CASSLDGGFPDEQFF
TRBD1,TRBJ1-1,TRBV13,NA,TGTGCCAGCAGCCTCGACAGGGCCGGTGGCGGTGAAGCTTTCTTT,CASSLDRAGGGEAFF
TRBD2,TRBJ2-7,TRBV19,NA,TGTGCCAGTAGTTCGGGACTAGCCTACGAGCAGTACTTC,CASSSGLAYEQYF
NA,TRBJ1-1,TRBV18,NA,TGTGCCAGCTCACCCGGATCGACAGCTGAAGCTTTCTTT,CASSPGSTAEAFF
NA,TRBJ1-1,TRBV5-1,once,TGCGCCAGCACTCAAGCAGGGGATCGGAACACTGAAGCTTTCTTT,CASTQAGDRNTEAFF
TRBD2,TRBJ2-7,TRBV9,NA,TGTGCCAGCAGAATCTTAGCGGGGGAGGTCTACGAGCAGTACTTC,CASRILAGEVYEQYF
NA,TRBJ1-2,TRBV5-1,NA,TGCGCCAGCAGCTTGGACCGGGGGGATGTCTCTGGCTACACCTTC,CASSLDRGDVSGYTF
NA,TRBJ1-1,TRBV6-2/TRBV6-3,NA,TGTGCCAGCAGTTACGTCGGGGGGACATCTGAAGCTTTCTTT,CASSYVGGTSEAFF
NA,TRBJ1-1,TRBV5-1,NA,TGCGCCAGCAGGCCCGATCAGGGGTCGAACACTGAAGCTTTCTTT,CASRPDQGSNTEAFF
NA,TRBJ1-2,TRBV25-1,NA,TGTGCCAGCACAACAGGAAGTAACTATGGCTACACCTTC,CASTTGSNYGYTF
NA,TRBJ1-6,TRBV7-8,few,TGTGCCAGCAGCTCGATGAGGGTGTCGGAGTCACCCCTCCACTTT,CASSSMRVSESPLHF
TRBD2,TRBJ2-2,TRBV19,NA,TGTGCCAGTAGTACCGGCGGACTAGCGGGGGGGCCTGGGTCCGGGGAGCTGTTTTTT,CASSTGGLAGGPGSGELFF
TRBD1,TRBJ1-6,TRBV7-2,NA,TGTGCCAGCAGCTGGGGAGACAGGGTTAATTCACCCCTCCACTTT,CASSWGDRVNSPLHF
TRBD2,TRBJ2-5,TRBV7-7,NA,TGTGCTAGCAGCCCGCACCCTACGACCGCTAGCGGGGGGGCCGGTGAGACCCAGTACTTC,CASSPHPTTASGGAGETQYF
NA,TRBJ1-2,TRBV10-3,NA,TGTGCCATCAGTGATTTCATCTATGGCTACACCTTC,CAISDFIYGYTF
NA,TRBJ1-2,TRBV9,NA,TGTGCCAGCAGCGGCAGGGGCTACACCTTC,CASSGRGYTF
NA,TRBJ2-5,TRBV5-1,NA,TGCGCCAGCAGCTTGGTCGGGGAAAAAGAGACCCAGTACTTC,CASSLVGEKETQYF
NA,TRBJ1-1,TRBV4-1,NA,TGCGCCAGCAGCCAAGCCGGTGGGGGGGCGGACACTGAAGCTTTCTTT,CASSQAGGGADTEAFF